This TCR beta chain is drawn from a study of blood T cell repertoires in COVID-19. The data were produced by immunoSEQ multiplex PCR, yet TCRdb's version contains in-frame clones alone and is incomplete. The table has about 120,000 clones, 90% seen once; the top ten hold approximately 3.9%. The CDR3 spans 15 residues. Germline V lookup: CDR1 LNHNV, CDR2 YYDKDF (reference sequence). The V end was cut by 0 bases, the J end by 7 bases, with 15 bases between. The TCR was taken from a woman aged 60-75 years with COVID-19, enrolled during active disease. The specimen sequenced was peripheral blood. V usage is TRBV15 and J usage is TRBJ1-2; tentative D call: TRBD1 (5 bases). Here the CDR3 reads CATSRDGGAMGGYTF. The CDR3 bases are TGTGCCACCAGCAGAGATGGCGGGGCAATGGGTGGCTACACCTTC.